This T cell receptor (beta chain) is from a study of blood T cell repertoires in COVID-19. Overall study: The United States, Italy and Spain were the sources of the acute and convalescent COVID-19 samples.

Measured with immunoSEQ multiplex PCR; TCRdb has only the in-frame clones, and not every one. The repertoire holds 150,000 to 200,000 clones, with around 90% as singletons. Germline V gene sequence: CDR1 SGHNT, CDR2 YENEEA. The CDR3 loop spans 15 amino acids. Trimming left V 0 bases short and J 2 bases short, with 7 bases between. The chain uses TRBV11-3 and TRBJ1-4; no firm D call. The TCR originated in a man aged 35-49 years with active or convalescent COVID-19. The sequencing input was peripheral blood. The CDR3 spells CASSLDPTTNEKLFF. The CDR3 DNA reads as TGTGCCAGCAGCTTAGATCCAACTACTAATGAAAAACTGTTTTTT.